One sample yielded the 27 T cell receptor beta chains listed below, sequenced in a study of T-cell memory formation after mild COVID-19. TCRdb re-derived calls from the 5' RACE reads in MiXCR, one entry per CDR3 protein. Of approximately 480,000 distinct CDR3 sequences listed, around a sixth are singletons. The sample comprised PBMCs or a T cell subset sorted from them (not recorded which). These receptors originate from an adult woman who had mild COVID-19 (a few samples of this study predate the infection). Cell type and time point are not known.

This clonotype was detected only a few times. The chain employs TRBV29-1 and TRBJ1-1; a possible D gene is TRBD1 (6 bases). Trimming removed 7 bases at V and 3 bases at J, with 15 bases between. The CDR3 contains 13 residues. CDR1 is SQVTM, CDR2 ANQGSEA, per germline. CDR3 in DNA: TGCAGCGCACGGGACATTGGGGACACTGAAGCTTTCTTT. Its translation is CSARDIGDTEAFF.

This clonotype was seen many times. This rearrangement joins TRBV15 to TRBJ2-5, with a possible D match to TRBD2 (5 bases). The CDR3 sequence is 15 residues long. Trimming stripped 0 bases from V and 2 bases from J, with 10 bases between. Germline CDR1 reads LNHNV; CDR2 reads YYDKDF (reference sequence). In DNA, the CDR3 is TGTGCCACCAGCAGAGATCCCGGGAAACAAGAGACCCAGTACTTC. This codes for CATSRDPGKQETQYF.

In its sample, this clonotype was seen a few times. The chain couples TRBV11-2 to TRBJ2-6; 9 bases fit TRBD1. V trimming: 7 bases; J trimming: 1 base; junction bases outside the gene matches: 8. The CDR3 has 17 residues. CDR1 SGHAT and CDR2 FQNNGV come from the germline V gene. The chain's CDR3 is CASTFGTGMSGANVLTF. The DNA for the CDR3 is TGTGCCAGCACCTTTGGGACAGGGATGTCTGGGGCCAACGTCCTGACTTTC.

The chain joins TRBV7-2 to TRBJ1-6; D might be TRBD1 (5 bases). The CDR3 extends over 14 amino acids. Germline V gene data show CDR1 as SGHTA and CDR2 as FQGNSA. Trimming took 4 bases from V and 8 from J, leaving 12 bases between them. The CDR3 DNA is TGTGCCAGCAGCTCACGGGGGGGGGATTCACCCCTCCACTTT. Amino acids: CASSSRGGDSPLHF.

The CDR3 bases are TGTGCCAGCTCCCGGGAGGGGACAGGGGGCAATGAGCAGTTCTTC. Translation: CASSREGTGGNEQFF. The V gene is TRBV7-2, the J gene TRBJ2-1, with 11 bases aligning to TRBD1. J lost 6 bases, V lost 8 bases, and 9 bases had no gene match. Per the germline V gene, CDR1 is SGHTA and CDR2 is FQGNSA. The CDR3 sequence is 15 residues long.

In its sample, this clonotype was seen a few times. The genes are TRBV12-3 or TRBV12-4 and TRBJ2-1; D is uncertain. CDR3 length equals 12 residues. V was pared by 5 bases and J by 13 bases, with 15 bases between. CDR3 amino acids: CASSHSPGVQFF. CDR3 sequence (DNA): TGTGCCAGCAGTCACAGTCCAGGTGTACAGTTCTTC.

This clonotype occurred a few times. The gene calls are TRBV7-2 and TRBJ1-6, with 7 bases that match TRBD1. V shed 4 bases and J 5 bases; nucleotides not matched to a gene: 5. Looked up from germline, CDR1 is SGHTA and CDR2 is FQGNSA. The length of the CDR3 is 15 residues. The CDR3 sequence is CASSSPGQNNSPLHF. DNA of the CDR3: TGTGCCAGCAGCTCTCCGGGACAGAATAATTCACCCCTCCACTTT. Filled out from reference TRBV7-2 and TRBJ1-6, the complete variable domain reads GAGVSQSPSNKVTEKGKDVELRCDPISGHTALYWYRQSLGQGLEFLIYFQGNSAPDKSGLPSDRFSAERTGGSVSTLTIQRTQQEDSAVYLCASSSPGQNNSPLHFGNGTRLTVT.

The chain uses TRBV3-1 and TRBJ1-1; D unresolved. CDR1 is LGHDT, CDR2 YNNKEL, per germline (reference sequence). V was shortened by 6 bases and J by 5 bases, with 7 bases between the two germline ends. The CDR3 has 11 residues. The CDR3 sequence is CASSFLTEAFF. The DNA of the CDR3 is TGTGCCAGCAGTTTTTTGACTGAAGCTTTCTTT.

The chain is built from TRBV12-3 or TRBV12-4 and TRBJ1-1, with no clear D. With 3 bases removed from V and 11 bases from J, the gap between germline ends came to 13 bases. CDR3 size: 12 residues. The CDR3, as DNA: TGTGCCAGCAGTTTCCCACGGGCGAGGGCTTTCTTT. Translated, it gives CASSFPRARAFF.

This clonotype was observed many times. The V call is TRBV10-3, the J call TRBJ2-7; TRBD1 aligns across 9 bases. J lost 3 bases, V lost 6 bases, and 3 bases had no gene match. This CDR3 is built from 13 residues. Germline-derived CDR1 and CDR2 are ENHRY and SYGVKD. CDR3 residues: CAISPGQGYEQYF. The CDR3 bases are TGTGCCATCAGCCCGGGACAGGGCTACGAGCAGTACTTC.

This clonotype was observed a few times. The chain's CDR3 is CASSLDAGTGGNEKLFF. The DNA for the CDR3 is TGTGCCAGCAGCTTAGACGCCGGGACCGGGGGGAATGAAAAACTGTTTTTT. The chain recombines TRBV7-8 with TRBJ1-4, with TRBD1 as a possible D gene (5 bases). The CDR3 totals 17 residues. Trimming took 1 base from V and 5 from J, leaving 17 bases between them. CDR1 and CDR2 from the germline V gene are SGHVS and FQNEAQ.

The CDR3 DNA reads as TGTGCCAGCAGCTTAGTTGCAGGGGACTCCTACGAGCAGTACTTC. Translating gives CASSLVAGDSYEQYF. This chain connects TRBV7-6 to TRBJ2-7, with D possibly TRBD1 on 6 matching bases. CDR1 and CDR2 (germline): SGHVS, FNYEAQ. The CDR3 runs 15 residues. V lost 1 base and J lost 0, with 10 bases in between. The entire variable domain, with the rest obtained from reference TRBV7-6 and TRBJ2-7, is as follows: GAGVSQSPRYKVTKRGQDVALRCDPISGHVSLYWYRQALGQGPEFLTYFNYEAQQDKSGLPNDRFSAERPEGSISTLTIQRTEQRDSAMYRCASSLVAGDSYEQYFGPGTRLTVT.

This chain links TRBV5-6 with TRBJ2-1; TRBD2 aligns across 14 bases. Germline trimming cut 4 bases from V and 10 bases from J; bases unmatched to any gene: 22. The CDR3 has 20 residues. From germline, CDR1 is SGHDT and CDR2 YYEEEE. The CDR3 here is CASSPGLAGGGGFLAREQFF. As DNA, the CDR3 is TGTGCCAGCAGCCCCGGACTAGCGGGAGGAGGTGGGTTCCTGGCGAGGGAGCAGTTCTTC.

CDR3 loop: CATSDFNTEAFF. The CDR3, as DNA: TGTGCCACCAGTGATTTTAACACTGAAGCTTTCTTT. The V and J genes are TRBV24-1 and TRBJ1-1; no definite D call. This CDR3 has 12 residues. Trimming cost V 1 base and J 2 bases, with 1 base left between them. Germline V gene sequence: CDR1 KGHDR, CDR2 SFDVKD.

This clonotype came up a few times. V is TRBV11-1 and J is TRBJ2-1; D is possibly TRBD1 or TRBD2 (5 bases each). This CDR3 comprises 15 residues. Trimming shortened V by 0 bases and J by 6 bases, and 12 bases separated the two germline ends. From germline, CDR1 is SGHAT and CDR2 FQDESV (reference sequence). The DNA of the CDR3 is TGTGCCAGCAGCTTAGCGGGACCCGTTGGCAATGAGCAGTTCTTC. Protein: CASSLAGPVGNEQFF.

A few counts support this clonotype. CDR3: CASSLTGPLNEKLFF. CDR3 nucleotides: TGCGCCAGCAGCTTGACTGGCCCTCTTAATGAAAAACTGTTTTTT. V usage is TRBV5-1 and J usage is TRBJ1-4; the D is unclear. CDR3 length: 15 residues. V lost 1 base and J lost 4, with 11 bases in between. The germline V gene encodes CDR1 SGHRS and CDR2 YFSETQ.

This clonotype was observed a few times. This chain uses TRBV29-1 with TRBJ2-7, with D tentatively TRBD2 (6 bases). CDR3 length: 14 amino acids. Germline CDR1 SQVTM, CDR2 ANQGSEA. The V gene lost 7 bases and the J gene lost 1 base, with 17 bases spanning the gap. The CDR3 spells CSADKRVSSYEQYF. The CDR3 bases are TGCAGCGCCGATAAGCGGGTATCATCCTACGAGCAGTACTTC.

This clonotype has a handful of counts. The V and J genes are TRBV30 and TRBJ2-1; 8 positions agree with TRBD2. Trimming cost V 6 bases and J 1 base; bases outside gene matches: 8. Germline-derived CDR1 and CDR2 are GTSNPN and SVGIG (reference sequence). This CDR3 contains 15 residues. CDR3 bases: TGTGCCTGTGGGCCGATAGCGGGGTCCTACAATGAGCAGTTCTTC. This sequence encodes CACGPIAGSYNEQFF. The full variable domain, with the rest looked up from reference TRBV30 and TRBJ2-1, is SQTIHQWPATLVQPVGSPLSLECTVEGTSNPNLYWYRQAAGRGLQLLFYSVGIGQISSEVPQNLSASRPQDRQFILSSKKLLLSDSGFYLCACGPIAGSYNEQFFGPGTRLTVL.

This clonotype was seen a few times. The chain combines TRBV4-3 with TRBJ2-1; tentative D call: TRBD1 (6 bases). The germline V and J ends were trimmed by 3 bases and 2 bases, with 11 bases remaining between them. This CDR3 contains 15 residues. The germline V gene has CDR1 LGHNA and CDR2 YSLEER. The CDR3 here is CASSQDRRTYNEQFF. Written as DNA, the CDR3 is TGCGCCAGCAGCCAGGACAGACGGACCTACAATGAGCAGTTCTTC.

The CDR3 region is CASSSYSEIPNTEAFF. The CDR3 coding sequence is TGTGCCAGCAGTTCCTATTCTGAAATTCCGAACACTGAAGCTTTCTTT. The chain uses TRBV6-6 and TRBJ1-1; D ambiguous. The CDR3 runs 16 residues. The V end lost 4 bases, the J end lost 1 base, and 16 bases lay between the germline ends. Germline V gene sequence: CDR1 MNHNY, CDR2 SVGAGI (reference sequence).

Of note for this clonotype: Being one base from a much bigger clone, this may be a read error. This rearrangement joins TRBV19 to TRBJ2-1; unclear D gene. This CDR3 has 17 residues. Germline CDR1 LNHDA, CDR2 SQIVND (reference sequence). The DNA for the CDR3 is TGTGCCAGTAGTATTTATGCCGGGCTAGGATCCTACAATGAGAAGTTCTTC. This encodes CASSIYAGLGSYNEKFF.

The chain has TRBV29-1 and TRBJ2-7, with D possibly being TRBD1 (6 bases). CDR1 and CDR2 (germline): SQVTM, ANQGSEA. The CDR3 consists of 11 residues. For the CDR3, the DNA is TGCACCGCTGGGACATCCTACGAGCAGTACTTC. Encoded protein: CTAGTSYEQYF.

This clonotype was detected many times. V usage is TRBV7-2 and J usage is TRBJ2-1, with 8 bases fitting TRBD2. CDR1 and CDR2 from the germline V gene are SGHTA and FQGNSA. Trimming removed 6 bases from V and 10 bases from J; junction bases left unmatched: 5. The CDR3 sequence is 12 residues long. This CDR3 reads CASRGLAHEQFF. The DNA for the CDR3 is TGTGCCAGCAGAGGACTAGCACACGAGCAGTTCTTC.

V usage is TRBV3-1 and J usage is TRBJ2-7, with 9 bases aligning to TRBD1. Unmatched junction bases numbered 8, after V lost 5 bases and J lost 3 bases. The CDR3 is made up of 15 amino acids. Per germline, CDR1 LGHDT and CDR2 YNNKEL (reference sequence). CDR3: CASSKPGQGDYEQYF. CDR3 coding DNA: TGTGCCAGCAGCAAACCGGGACAGGGTGACTACGAGCAGTACTTC.

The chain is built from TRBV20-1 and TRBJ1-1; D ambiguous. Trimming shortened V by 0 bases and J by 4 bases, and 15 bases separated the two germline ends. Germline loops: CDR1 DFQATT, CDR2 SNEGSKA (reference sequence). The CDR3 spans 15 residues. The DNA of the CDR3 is TGCAGTGCTAGAGATCTTGGGTCCCGGAGCACTGAAGCTTTCTTT. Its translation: CSARDLGSRSTEAFF.

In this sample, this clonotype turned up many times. The CDR3 reads CASSPGGISNQPQHF. The CDR3 DNA reads as TGCGCCAGCAGTCCGGGGGGGATCAGCAATCAGCCCCAGCATTTT. The J gene is TRBJ1-5, the V gene TRBV5-1, with D maybe TRBD1 (5 bases). The V end lost 5 bases, the J end lost 1 base, and 13 bases lay between the germline ends. CDR3 size: 15 residues. Germline V gene sequence: CDR1 SGHRS, CDR2 YFSETQ. The whole variable domain, filled in from reference TRBV5-1 and TRBJ1-5, reads KAGVTQTPRYLIKTRGQQVTLSCSPISGHRSVSWYQQTPGQGLQFLFEYFSETQRNKGNFPGRFSGRQFSNSRSEMNVSTLELGDSALYLCASSPGGISNQPQHFGDGTRLSIL.

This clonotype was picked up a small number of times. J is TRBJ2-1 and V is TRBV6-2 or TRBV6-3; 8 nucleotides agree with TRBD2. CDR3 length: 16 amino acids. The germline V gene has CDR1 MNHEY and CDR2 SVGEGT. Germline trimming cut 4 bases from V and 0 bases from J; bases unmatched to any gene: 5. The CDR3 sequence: CASSSPLAASYNEQFF. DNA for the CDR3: TGTGCCAGCAGTTCCCCACTAGCGGCCTCCTACAATGAGCAGTTCTTC.